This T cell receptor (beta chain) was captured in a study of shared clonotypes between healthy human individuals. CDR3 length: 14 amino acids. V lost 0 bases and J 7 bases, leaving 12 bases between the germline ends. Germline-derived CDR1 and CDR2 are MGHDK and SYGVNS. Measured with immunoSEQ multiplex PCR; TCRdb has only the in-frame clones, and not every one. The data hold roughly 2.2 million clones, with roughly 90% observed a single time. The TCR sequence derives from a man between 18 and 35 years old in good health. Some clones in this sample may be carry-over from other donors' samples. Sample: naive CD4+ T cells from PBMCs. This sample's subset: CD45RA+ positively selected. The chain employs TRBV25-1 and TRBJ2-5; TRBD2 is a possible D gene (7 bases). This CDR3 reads CASSEYGGRVTQYF. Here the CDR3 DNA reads TGTGCCAGCAGTGAATACGGGGGGCGTGTGACCCAGTACTTC.